Listed here is a single T cell receptor beta chain. Its antigen is currently unknown. This same CDR3 is encoded by further DNA sequences in the sample. Terminally differentiated effector memory CD45RA+ cells were left out of the naive CD8 fraction, which was CD45RO-negative and positively selected for CCR7. This specimen belongs to a study of shared clonotypes between healthy human individuals. Sequenced by immunoSEQ multiplex PCR; TCRdb stores in-frame clones only, minus some. The table includes about 2.1 million clones, 93% detected once. Trimming took off 8 bases at V and 1 base at J, with 5 bases between the two ends. The length of the CDR3 is 12 residues. Germline assignment: CDR1 MNHEY and CDR2 SMNVEV (reference sequence). General observations from the study: Sampling covered nothing but blood. Tissue TCR repertoires likely differ from those found in blood.

The TCR originated in a man younger than 30 in good health. Some clones in this sample may be carry-over from other donors' samples. V is TRBV27 and J is TRBJ2-2; D is ambiguous. Specimen: naive CD8+ T cells from PBMCs. The DNA for the CDR3 is TGTGCCAGCCGTGAGAACACCGGGGAGCTGTTTTTT. Protein: CASRENTGELFF.